Sequencing of this T cell receptor beta chain was carried out in a study of T cell responses to AZD1222 COVID-19 vaccine. Study as a whole: Second-dose intervals of approximately 4 or approximately 12 weeks were pooled. Regarding the study as a whole: Nearly half of spike-specific TCRs reportedly go after variant regions that carry no mutations.

Notes on this clone: The antigen is undetermined.

There are 14 residues in the CDR3. Germline lookup yields CDR1 LNHDA and CDR2 SQIVND (reference sequence). V gave up 5 bases and J gave up 8 bases; unmatched junction bases: 11. TCRdb's table, derived via immunoSEQ multiplex PCR, lists solely in-frame clones and lacks some. Of about 130,000 clones listed, about 92% are singletons. The clonotype originates from an adult in good health. This specimen consisted of peripheral blood, obtained on day 0 of AZD1222 vaccination. This chain connects TRBV19 to TRBJ1-2; 7 positions agree with TRBD1. This CDR3 reads CASSYSNRGEGYTF. Here the CDR3 DNA reads TGTGCCAGTAGTTATTCCAACAGGGGAGAGGGCTACACCTTC.